The 18 T cell receptor beta chains below come from one sample, sequenced in a study of T cell repertoires in cytomegalovirus infection. Their target antigens are unknown. TCRdb reprocessed the reads via MiXCR and lists one record per CDR3 protein. The sample yields approximately 150,000 distinct CDR3 sequences, about 22% seen once. The sample here was CD8+ T cells from cultured PBMCs, taken from culture after CMV antigen stimulation. The receptor source for this set is a human donor in good health (CMV status not recorded). Some clones in this sample may be carry-over from other donors' samples.

This clonotype was observed many times. V is TRBV11-2 and J is TRBJ2-1; 8 nucleotides line up with TRBD1. Trimming took 4 bases from V and 7 from J; bases not matched to a gene: 9. Looked up from germline, CDR1 is SGHAT and CDR2 is FQNNGV. The CDR3 totals 15 residues. The CDR3 here is CASSWTGNLRNEQFF. In nucleotides, the CDR3 is TGTGCCAGCAGCTGGACAGGGAACCTTCGAAATGAGCAGTTCTTC.

This clonotype was observed many times. The rearrangement joins TRBV7-6 to TRBJ1-6; D not certain. This CDR3 is built from 13 residues. V lost 3 bases and J 11 bases, leaving 11 bases between the germline ends. Germline V gene data show CDR1 as SGHVS and CDR2 as FNYEAQ. The chain's CDR3 is CASSLQDSAPLHF. In DNA, the CDR3 is TGTGCCAGCAGCTTGCAGGACTCGGCACCCCTCCACTTT. The complete variable domain, with remaining parts taken from reference TRBV7-6 and TRBJ1-6, reads GAGVSQSPRYKVTKRGQDVALRCDPISGHVSLYWYRQALGQGPEFLTYFNYEAQQDKSGLPNDRFSAERPEGSISTLTIQRTEQRDSAMYRCASSLQDSAPLHFGNGTRLTVT.

The chain couples TRBV6-7 to TRBJ2-4; tentatively, D is TRBD1 or TRBD2 (5 bases each). TRBV6-7 is placed among ORFs of uncertain function. V was clipped by 6 bases and J by 3 bases, with 21 bases between them. The CDR3 is 17 residues long. CDR3 sequence (DNA): TGTGCCAGCAGCAAAGACCCCGGCGGGCAGGGCAAAAACATTCAGTACTTC. Its protein product is CASSKDPGGQGKNIQYF.

This clonotype has just a few counts. The rearrangement joins TRBV5-4 to TRBJ2-7, with D tentatively TRBD1 (5 bases). CDR1 and CDR2 from the germline V gene are SGHNT and YYREEE (reference sequence). This CDR3 comprises 15 residues. Trimming left V 3 bases short and J 0 bases short, with 13 bases between. The CDR3 region has the DNA TGTGCCAGCAGCTCCCCAGGGAAGAACTCCTACGAGCAGTACTTC. Residues: CASSSPGKNSYEQYF.

The chain links TRBV6-5 to TRBJ1-5; maybe TRBD1 (5 bases). The V end lost 0 bases, the J end lost 1 base, and 13 bases lay between the germline ends. CDR3 length: 17 residues. Looked up from germline, CDR1 is MNHEY and CDR2 is SVGAGI. The chain's CDR3 is CASSYSSARESNQPQHF. Here the CDR3 DNA reads TGTGCCAGCAGTTACTCGAGCGCCAGGGAGAGCAATCAGCCCCAGCATTTT.

This clonotype was detected only a few times. The chain combines TRBV4-1 with TRBJ1-2; no definite D call. With 0 bases removed from V and 6 bases from J, the gap between germline ends came to 17 bases. The length of the CDR3 is 16 residues. In germline, CDR1 is MGHRA, CDR2 YSYEKL. This chain's CDR3 is CASSQELNPKRNGYTF. CDR3 in DNA: TGCGCCAGCAGCCAAGAGTTAAACCCTAAGAGGAATGGCTACACCTTC.

This clonotype was found a few times. The CDR3 sequence: CASSHPGQGNYEQYF. The DNA for the CDR3 is TGTGCCAGCAGCCACCCGGGACAGGGGAACTACGAGCAGTACTTC. The chain recombines TRBV7-9 with TRBJ2-7; 10 bases are a match to TRBD1. V shed 5 bases, J shed 3 bases, and the junction held 7 bases outside the gene matches. CDR3 length: 15 residues. Germline lookup yields CDR1 SEHNR and CDR2 FQNEAQ (reference sequence).

The chain combines TRBV4-1 with TRBJ1-1, with 10 bases that match TRBD1. CDR1 is MGHRA, CDR2 YSYEKL, per germline. This CDR3 has 13 amino acids. V lost 10 bases, J lost 0 bases, and 2 bases stayed unmatched. The DNA of the CDR3 is TGCGCCACCGGACAGGGGGTGAACACTGAAGCTTTCTTT. Translating gives CATGQGVNTEAFF.

This clonotype appeared a few times. The rearrangement links TRBV12-3 or TRBV12-4 to TRBJ1-1, with a weak D call TRBD1 (6 bases). The CDR3 runs to 14 residues. V was shortened by 5 bases and J by 0 bases, with 10 bases between the two germline ends. CDR3 in amino acids: CASSQGILNTEAFF. In DNA form, the CDR3 reads TGTGCCAGCAGTCAGGGGATTCTGAACACTGAAGCTTTCTTT.

This chain uses TRBV9 with TRBJ1-2, with D hard to call. This CDR3 has 13 residues. Germline assignment: CDR1 SGDLS and CDR2 YYNGEE. Trimming removed 3 bases at V and 4 bases at J, with 10 bases between. As DNA, the CDR3 is TGTGCCAGCAGCGGTCAAATACGCTATGGCTACACCTTC. Protein product: CASSGQIRYGYTF.

The V call is TRBV7-2, the J call TRBJ2-5; the D gene is possibly TRBD2 (6 bases). Looked up from germline, CDR1 is SGHTA and CDR2 is FQGNSA. The CDR3 spans 17 residues. The ends were cut back, 4 bases at V and 1 base at J, with 19 bases in the middle. The CDR3 loop reads CASSSLLAGLLQETQYF. In DNA form, the CDR3 reads TGTGCCAGCAGCTCCTTACTGGCGGGGCTCCTCCAAGAGACCCAGTACTTC.

V is TRBV4-3 and J is TRBJ1-1; 7 nucleotides match TRBD1. This CDR3 has 13 amino acids. The germline CDR1 and CDR2 sequences are LGHNA and YSLEER. V shed 4 bases, J shed 3 bases, and the junction held 2 bases outside the gene matches. The CDR3 DNA reads as TGCGCCAGCAGCCTCGGACAGGACACTGAAGCTTTCTTT. Translating it yields CASSLGQDTEAFF.

The rearrangement joins TRBV7-2 to TRBJ2-4; 7 bases line up with TRBD1. Germline assignment: CDR1 SGHTA and CDR2 FQGNSA. The CDR3 consists of 15 residues. V lost 1 base and J lost 4; bases outside the gene matches: 4. CDR3 in amino acids: CASSLVGTAKNIQYF. The CDR3 nucleotides are TGTGCCAGCAGCTTAGTTGGGACAGCTAAAAACATTCAGTACTTC.

The table lists this clonotype with many counts. The chain has TRBV6-5 and TRBJ1-4; no definite D call. V was shortened by 2 bases and J by 4 bases, with 8 bases between the two germline ends. Per the germline V gene, CDR1 is MNHEY and CDR2 is SVGAGI. This CDR3 has 14 residues. The DNA for the CDR3 is TGTGCCAGCAGTTACGACCAGGTTAATGAAAAACTGTTTTTT. As protein: CASSYDQVNEKLFF.

This clonotype was counted a few times. This chain links TRBV27 with TRBJ1-2; D might be TRBD1 (6 bases). The germline gives CDR1 MNHEY, CDR2 SMNVEV (reference sequence). The CDR3 consists of 15 residues. Trimming removed 5 bases from V and 3 bases from J, with 16 bases in between. The DNA of the CDR3 is TGTGCCAGCAGTCCCCACTGGACAGAGGACTATGGCTACACCTTC. Residues: CASSPHWTEDYGYTF.

This chain uses TRBV29-1 with TRBJ2-5; TRBD2 aligns across 11 bases. The junction had 14 bases not matched to a gene; V was cut back by 5 bases and J by 9 bases. Germline CDR1 and CDR2: SQVTM and ANQGSEA. CDR3 length: 15 amino acids. Here the CDR3 reads CSVPRGLAASGPQYF. The CDR3 DNA is TGCAGCGTTCCAAGGGGACTAGCGGCCTCTGGTCCCCAGTACTTC.

CDR3 nucleotides: TGTGCCAGCAGTGAAATAGACAGGCCAACTAACTATGGCTACACCTTC. Its protein product is CASSEIDRPTNYGYTF. The chain employs TRBV2 and TRBJ1-2; tentative D call: TRBD1 (6 bases). Trimming cost V 2 bases and J 0 bases, with 13 bases left between them. This CDR3 is built from 16 residues. Per the germline V gene, CDR1 is SNHLY and CDR2 is FYNNEI.

This clonotype has a single count. This chain links TRBV10-3 with TRBJ1-4; D gene uncertain. Germline assignment: CDR1 ENHRY and CDR2 SYGVKD. V lost 10 bases and J 4 bases, leaving 13 bases between the germline ends. This CDR3 has 13 amino acids. The CDR3 bases are TGTGCCAGCTCGGACTCTTTTAATGAAAAACTGTTTTTT. Its translation: CASSDSFNEKLFF.